The 16 T cell receptor beta chains below were found in one sample sequenced in a study of cytotoxic CD8 clonotypes in ibrutinib-treated CLL. TCRdb's copy holds only in-frame clones and misses some; the assay was immunoSEQ multiplex PCR. This sample yields some 98,000 clones, of which 70% to 85% are seen a single time; about 30% belongs to the top ten. The starting material was PBMCs, obtained after 12 months of ibrutinib treatment. Receptor source: a human donor with chronic lymphocytic leukemia.

The V and J genes are TRBV7-2 and TRBJ2-7; a weak D match, TRBD1 (6 bases). Germline V gene data show CDR1 as SGHTA and CDR2 as FQGNSA. Deletions cut 5 bases from V and 8 bases from J, with 22 bases between. The CDR3 runs to 15 residues. The CDR3 nucleotides read TGTGCCAGCAGCCCCCAGGGGACACCTCTCATGAAGCAGTACTTC. It is translated as CASSPQGTPLMKQYF.

The count of this clone is one. The chain uses TRBV2 and TRBJ2-1; TRBD2 is a possible D gene (5 bases). The germline V and J ends were trimmed by 6 bases and 4 bases, with 13 bases remaining between them. Germline V gene sequence: CDR1 SNHLY, CDR2 FYNNEI. This CDR3 is 14 amino acids long. This chain's CDR3 is CASRVTRTYNEQFF. CDR3 DNA sequence: TGTGCCAGCAGAGTGACCCGGACTTACAATGAGCAGTTCTTC.

J is TRBJ1-3 and V is TRBV4-2; D gene ambiguous. The CDR3 is made up of 15 amino acids. The germline CDR1 and CDR2 sequences are LGHNA and YNFKEQ. V gave up 0 bases and J gave up 3 bases, with 9 bases separating them. This CDR3 is CASSQELAVGNTIYF. In nucleotides, the CDR3 is TGTGCCAGCAGCCAAGAACTGGCGGTTGGAAACACCATATATTTT.

V is TRBV2 and J is TRBJ2-1; perhaps D is TRBD1 or TRBD2 (5 bases each). From germline, CDR1 is SNHLY and CDR2 FYNNEI. V was pared by 7 bases and J by 0 bases, with 10 bases between. This CDR3 is 14 amino acids long. CDR3 loop: CASKGLASYNEQFF. CDR3 coding DNA: TGTGCCAGCAAGGGGCTAGCCTCCTACAATGAGCAGTTCTTC.

The V call is TRBV28, the J call TRBJ2-6; D gene ambiguous. Germline CDR1 MDHEN, CDR2 SYDVKM. The ends were cut back, 6 bases at V and 2 bases at J, with 11 bases in the middle. The CDR3 sequence is 15 residues long. Here the CDR3 DNA reads TGTGCCAGCAGCCCCGACCTTACTGGGGCCAACGTCCTGACTTTC. The encoded protein is CASSPDLTGANVLTF.

The J gene is TRBJ2-3, the V gene TRBV27; a possible D gene is TRBD2 (6 bases). V lost 4 bases and J lost 9, with 20 bases in between. This CDR3 has 15 amino acids. Germline CDR1 MNHEY, CDR2 SMNVEV (reference sequence). The CDR3 is CASSSLAGKAGTQYF. As DNA, the CDR3 is TGTGCCAGCAGTTCCCTGGCGGGGAAGGCCGGGACGCAGTATTTT.

This chain uses TRBV7-2 with TRBJ2-2; 9 bases map to TRBD2. The V gene end was trimmed by 4 bases and the J gene end by 7 bases; junction bases not matched to a gene: 10. The CDR3 runs to 16 residues. The germline gives CDR1 SGHTA, CDR2 FQGNSA. The CDR3 DNA is TGTGCCAGCAGCTACCCCGGGACTAGCCGTGGCGGGGAGCTGTTTTTT. Translated, it gives CASSYPGTSRGGELFF.

The chain links TRBV5-6 to TRBJ1-5, with TRBD1 matching 8 bases. Per germline, CDR1 SGHDT and CDR2 YYEEEE. The J segment lost 4 bases and the V segment lost 3 bases, leaving 3 bases of the junction unmatched. This CDR3 comprises 14 residues. The DNA of the CDR3 is TGTGCCAGCAGCTCCGGGACAGGTAATCAGCCCCAGCATTTT. Amino acids: CASSSGTGNQPQHF.

In this sample, this clone turned up once. V usage is TRBV28 and J usage is TRBJ2-1; D unclear. The V gene's germline CDR1 is MDHEN and CDR2 SYDVKM. V lost 8 bases, J lost 9 bases, and 11 bases lay in between. The CDR3 has 11 residues. CDR3 loop: CASPRWIEQFF. The CDR3 nucleotides read TGTGCCAGCCCACGTTGGATTGAGCAGTTCTTC.

This clone was detected only a few times. The rearrangement joins TRBV30 to TRBJ1-2; D possibly corresponds to TRBD1 (5 bases). The CDR3 runs to 14 residues. Germline V gives CDR1 GTSNPN, CDR2 SVGIG (reference sequence). V shed 1 base and J shed 5 bases, with 14 bases lying between them. Here the CDR3 DNA reads TGTGCCTGGAGTGGGACACCGCTTAGGTATGGCTACACCTTC. It translates to CAWSGTPLRYGYTF.

The V and J genes are TRBV19 and TRBJ1-3; D possibly corresponds to TRBD1 (5 bases). The germline gives CDR1 LNHDA, CDR2 SQIVND (reference sequence). CDR3 length: 13 residues. V was cut by 10 bases and J by 2 bases, with 12 bases left in between. CDR3 residues: CATIPGPGNTIYF. The CDR3 region has the DNA TGTGCCACCATCCCGGGGCCTGGAAACACCATATATTTT.

This clone has a handful of counts. The chain combines TRBV5-1 with TRBJ2-7; a possible D gene is TRBD2 (6 bases). V was clipped by 4 bases and J by 6 bases, with 14 bases between them. There are 13 residues in the CDR3. The germline V gene encodes CDR1 SGHRS and CDR2 YFSETQ. CDR3 residues: CASSMDYSREQYF. DNA for the CDR3: TGCGCCAGCAGCATGGACTATTCCCGCGAGCAGTACTTC.

V and J are TRBV19 and TRBJ1-3; D is perhaps TRBD1 (5 bases). The CDR3 contains 14 residues. Germline V lookup: CDR1 LNHDA, CDR2 SQIVND (reference sequence). V was cut by 9 bases and J by 2 bases, with 14 bases left in between. CDR3 sequence reads: CASTTPGTGNTIYF. CDR3 sequence (DNA): TGTGCCAGCACGACGCCAGGGACTGGAAACACCATATATTTT. The variable domain in full, completed from reference TRBV19 and TRBJ1-3, reads DGGITQSPKYLFRKEGQNVTLSCEQNLNHDAMYWYRQDPGQGLRLIYYSQIVNDFQKGDIAEGYSVSREKKESFPLTVTSAQKNPTAFYLCASTTPGTGNTIYFGEGSWLTVV.

This clone was seen more than once but under ten times. The chain combines TRBV28 with TRBJ1-6; a weak D match, TRBD1 (5 bases). V shed 5 bases and J shed 6 bases, with 14 bases lying between them. In germline, CDR1 is MDHEN, CDR2 SYDVKM. CDR3 length: 15 amino acids. The CDR3 sequence is CASSRWGSFNSPLHF. CDR3 in DNA: TGTGCCAGCAGTCGGTGGGGCAGTTTTAATTCACCCCTCCACTTT.

V gene TRBV6-6 combines with J gene TRBJ1-1; D gene unclear. The length of the CDR3 is 14 residues. V shed 0 bases and J shed 5 bases, with 10 bases lying between them. Looked up from germline, CDR1 is MNHNY and CDR2 is SVGAGI (reference sequence). The CDR3 loop is CASSYSTPGTEAFF. As DNA, the CDR3 is TGTGCCAGCAGTTACTCGACACCTGGGACTGAAGCTTTCTTT.

The genes are TRBV5-1 and TRBJ2-2; D is ambiguous. V lost 0 bases, J lost 2 bases, and 11 bases lay in between. The CDR3 runs 16 residues. Germline V CDR1 and CDR2: SGHRS, YFSETQ. This chain's CDR3 is CASSLEVLRNTGELFF. CDR3 DNA sequence: TGCGCCAGCAGCTTGGAGGTTTTAAGAAACACCGGGGAGCTGTTTTTT. The full variable domain, with the rest looked up from reference TRBV5-1 and TRBJ2-2, is KAGVTQTPRYLIKTRGQQVTLSCSPISGHRSVSWYQQTPGQGLQFLFEYFSETQRNKGNFPGRFSGRQFSNSRSEMNVSTLELGDSALYLCASSLEVLRNTGELFFGEGSRLTVL.